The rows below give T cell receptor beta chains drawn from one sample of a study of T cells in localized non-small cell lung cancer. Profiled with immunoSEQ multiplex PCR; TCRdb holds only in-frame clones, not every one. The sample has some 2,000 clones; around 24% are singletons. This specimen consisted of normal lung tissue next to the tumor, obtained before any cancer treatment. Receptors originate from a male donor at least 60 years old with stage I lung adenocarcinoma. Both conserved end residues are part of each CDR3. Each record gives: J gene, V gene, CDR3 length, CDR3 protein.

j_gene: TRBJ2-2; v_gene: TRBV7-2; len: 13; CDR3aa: CASSLAGTGELFF
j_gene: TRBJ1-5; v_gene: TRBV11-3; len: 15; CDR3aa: CASSFGDTGYQPQHF
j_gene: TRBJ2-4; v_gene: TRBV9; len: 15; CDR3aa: CASSVVFPSEHIQYF
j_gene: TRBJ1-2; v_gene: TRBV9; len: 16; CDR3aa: CASSARDRGLLYGYTF
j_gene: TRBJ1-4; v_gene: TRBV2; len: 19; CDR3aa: CASSLERDREDPNDEKLFF
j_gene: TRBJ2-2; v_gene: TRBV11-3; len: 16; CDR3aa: CASSYTLGGAVGELFF
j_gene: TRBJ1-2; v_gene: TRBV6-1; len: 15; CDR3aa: CASSEARTGVYGYTF
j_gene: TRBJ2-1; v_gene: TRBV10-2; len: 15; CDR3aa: CASSEGSGGAREQFF
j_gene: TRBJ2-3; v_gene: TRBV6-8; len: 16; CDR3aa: CASSSTRLGGTDTQYF
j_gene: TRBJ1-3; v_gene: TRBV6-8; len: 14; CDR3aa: CASSSGLSGNTIYF
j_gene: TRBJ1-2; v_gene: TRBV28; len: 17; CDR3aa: CASKGYGTGINNYGYTF
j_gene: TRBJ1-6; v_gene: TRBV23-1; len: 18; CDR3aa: CASSQWVAVGSYNSPLHF
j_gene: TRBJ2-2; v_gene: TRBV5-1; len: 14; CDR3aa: CASSLMTDSGELFF
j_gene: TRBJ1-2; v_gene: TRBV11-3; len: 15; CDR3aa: CASSLHQIANYGYTF
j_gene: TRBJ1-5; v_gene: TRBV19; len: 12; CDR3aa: CASSLRNQPQHF
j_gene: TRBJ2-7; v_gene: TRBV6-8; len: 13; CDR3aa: CASSYTGAHEQYF
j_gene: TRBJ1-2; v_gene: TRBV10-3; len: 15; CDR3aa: CAISEGQGGNYGYTF
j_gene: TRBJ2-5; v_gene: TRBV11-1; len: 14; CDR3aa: CASSPRAREETQYF
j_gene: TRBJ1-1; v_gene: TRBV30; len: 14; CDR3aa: CAWNIGQVNTEAFF
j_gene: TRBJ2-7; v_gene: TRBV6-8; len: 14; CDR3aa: CASRLKVGSYEQYF
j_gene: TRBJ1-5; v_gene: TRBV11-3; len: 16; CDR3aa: CASSLGDRVSNQPQHF
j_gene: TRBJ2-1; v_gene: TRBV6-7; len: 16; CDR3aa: CASSHPGKGPYNEQFF
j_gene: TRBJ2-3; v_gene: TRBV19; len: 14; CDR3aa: CASSIEEGGDTQYF
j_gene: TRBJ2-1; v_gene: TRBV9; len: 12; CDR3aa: CASRDGYNEQFF
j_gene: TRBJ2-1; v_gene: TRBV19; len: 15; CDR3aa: CASSIVAGGLGEQFF
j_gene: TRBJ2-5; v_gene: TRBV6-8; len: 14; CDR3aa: CASSMDARQETQYF
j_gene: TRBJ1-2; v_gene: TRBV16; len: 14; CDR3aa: CASSPGTVNYGYTF
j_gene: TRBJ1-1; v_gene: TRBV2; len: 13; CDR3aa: CASSVGGNTEAFF
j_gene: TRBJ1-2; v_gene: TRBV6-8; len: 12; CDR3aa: CAISVQGGGYTF
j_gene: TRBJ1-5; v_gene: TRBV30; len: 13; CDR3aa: CAWSPDPRWPQHF
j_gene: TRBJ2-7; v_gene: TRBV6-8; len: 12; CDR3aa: CASSYRVHEQYF